Shown below are 17 T cell receptor beta chains from a single sample sequenced in a study of blood T cells in healthy people across ages. A second PCR, run for about 6 to 12 cycles, used a sample-barcoded 5' primer plus a J-beta primer mix. TCRdb re-called the 5' RACE reads through MiXCR, storing one row per CDR3 protein. The sample consists of approximately 2,000,000 distinct CDR3 sequences, about two fifths of them appearing once. Sequenced: blood. These receptors were collected from a human donor in good health.

The rearrangement joins TRBV7-8 to TRBJ1-6, with TRBD1 as a possible D gene (6 bases). The germline CDR1 and CDR2 sequences are SGHVS and FQNEAQ. V lost 5 bases, J lost 10 bases, and 15 bases lay in between. This CDR3 has 14 amino acids. The CDR3 DNA reads as TGTGCCAGCAGCAAAACAGGGTGGTCGTCACCCCTCCACTTT. This gives the protein CASSKTGWSSPLHF.

The chain uses TRBV29-1 and TRBJ2-1, with no clear D. Trimming shortened V by 4 bases and J by 1 base, and 8 bases separated the two germline ends. CDR3 length equals 13 residues. The germline V gene has CDR1 SQVTM and CDR2 ANQGSEA. The CDR3 DNA reads TGCAGCGTTGTCGGTAATTCCTACAATGAGCAGTTCTTC. Its protein product is CSVVGNSYNEQFF.

CDR3 coding DNA: TGTGCCAGCAGCGTCCCCACCAGCGGGGGGGCCCAAGAGACCCAGTTCTTC. Translated: CASSVPTSGGAQETQFF. This chain joins TRBV9 and TRBJ2-5; 10 positions agree with TRBD2. The DNA end is more similar to TRBJ2-1, so the J call may be wrong. Germline loops: CDR1 SGDLS, CDR2 YYNGEE. CDR3 length: 17 residues.

The V and J genes are TRBV28 and TRBJ1-2; D may be TRBD1 (5 bases). The germline CDR1 and CDR2 sequences are MDHEN and SYDVKM. The CDR3 has 15 amino acids. Deletions cut 3 bases from V and 0 bases from J, with 11 bases between. The CDR3 loop reads CASSFGRASNYGYTF. The CDR3 nucleotides are TGTGCCAGCAGTTTCGGCAGGGCATCTAACTATGGCTACACCTTC.

As to this clonotype: The junction shows a germline mismatch at one end, possibly a read error. The chain uses TRBV4-3 and TRBJ1-3; 7 bases are shared with TRBD1. Germline CDR1 LGHNA, CDR2 YSLEER. The CDR3 runs to 18 residues. For the CDR3, the DNA is TGCGCCAGCAGTCAAGAAATTACAGGGGCTCGCTCTGGAAACACCATATATTTT. Its translation is CASSQEITGARSGNTIYF.

The rearrangement links TRBV5-1 to TRBJ2-3; unclear D gene. The CDR3 runs 18 residues. Germline CDR1 is SGHRS and CDR2 is YFSETQ. The V and J ends lost 2 bases and 0 bases respectively, with 19 bases between them. This CDR3 reads CASSLDTDLPHSTDTQYF. The CDR3 nucleotides are TGCGCCAGCAGCTTAGACACTGACCTACCTCATAGCACAGATACGCAGTATTTT.

This clonotype has more than one count but fewer than ten. The V and J genes are TRBV12-3 or TRBV12-4 and TRBJ2-6; the D gene is possibly TRBD2 (5 bases). Trimming removed 6 bases from V and 1 base from J, with 13 bases in between. The CDR3 has 16 residues. The CDR3 DNA reads TGTGCCAGCAGAGGACCCCGGGGTTCTGGGGCCAACGTCCTGACTTTC. Translation gives CASRGPRGSGANVLTF.

This clonotype has just a few counts. A much more abundant neighbour one base away suggests this may be a read error. DNA of the CDR3: TGTGCCAGCAGCTTAGCGGGTCTCACAGATGCGCAGTATTTT. Translated, it gives CASSLAGLTDAQYF. This sequence joins TRBV7-2 and TRBJ2-3; D is unresolved. The germline CDR1 and CDR2 sequences are SGHTA and FQGNSA. The CDR3 totals 14 residues. Based on the CDR3 plus reference TRBV7-2 and TRBJ2-3, the full variable domain is GAGVSQSPSNKVTEKGKDVELRCDPISGHTALYWYRQSLGQGLEFLIYFQGNSAPDKSGLPSDRFSAERTGGSVSTLTIQRTQQEDSAVYLCASSLAGLTDAQYFGPGTRLTVL.

This chain connects TRBV7-2 to TRBJ1-1, with 7 bases matching TRBD1. CDR1 is SGHTA and CDR2 is FQGNSA in the germline V gene. CDR3 length: 15 residues. The V segment lost 6 bases and the J segment 0 bases; nucleotides outside the gene matches: 7. CDR3 protein: CASSTYGTVNTEAFF. CDR3 in DNA: TGTGCCAGCAGTACCTATGGGACAGTGAACACTGAAGCTTTCTTT.

The sample holds a few counts of this clonotype. J is TRBJ1-6 and V is TRBV6-1; 7 bases are a match to TRBD1. Trimming took 3 bases from V and 7 from J; bases not matched to a gene: 12. The CDR3 loop spans 17 amino acids. Germline values: CDR1 MNHNS, CDR2 SASEGT. In DNA form, the CDR3 reads TGTGCCAGCAGTGATGTAACAGGGGTGGGAAAAAATTCACCCCTCCACTTT. Its protein is CASSDVTGVGKNSPLHF.

This clonotype was seen more than once but under ten times. V gene TRBV9 combines with J gene TRBJ2-5; 9 positions agree with TRBD2. CDR1 and CDR2 from the germline V gene are SGDLS and YYNGEE. The CDR3 is 17 amino acids. The trim removed 2 bases at V and 5 bases at J, leaving 13 bases unmatched. The CDR3 coding sequence is TGTGCCAGCAGCGTCCTAGCGGGGCCAGGAACTCCGGAGACCCAGTACTTC. This translates into CASSVLAGPGTPETQYF. Based on the CDR3 plus reference TRBV9 and TRBJ2-5, the full variable domain is DSGVTQTPKHLITATGQRVTLRCSPRSGDLSVYWYQQSLDQGLQFLIQYYNGEERAKGNILERFSAQQFPDLHSELNLSSLELGDSALYFCASSVLAGPGTPETQYFGPGTRLLVL.

This chain links TRBV29-1 with TRBJ1-1, with D possibly TRBD1 on 5 matching bases. Germline V gives CDR1 SQVTM, CDR2 ANQGSEA. The CDR3 runs 12 residues. V was trimmed by 7 bases and J by 4 bases, leaving 13 bases between them. CDR3 sequence reads: CSAVGDRTEAFF. The CDR3 bases are TGCAGCGCCGTGGGGGACCGCACTGAAGCTTTCTTT. Using reference TRBV29-1 and TRBJ1-1 for the parts outside the CDR3, the full variable domain is SAVISQKPSRDICQRGTSLTIQCQVDSQVTMMFWYRQQPGQSLTLIATANQGSEATYESGFVIDKFPISRPNLTFSTLTVSNMSPEDSSIYLCSAVGDRTEAFFGQGTRLTVV.

This rearrangement joins TRBV20-1 to TRBJ1-2, with 11 bases identical to TRBD1. The V gene end was trimmed by 7 bases and the J gene end by 5 bases; junction bases not matched to a gene: 15. CDR1 DFQATT and CDR2 SNEGSKA come from the germline V gene (reference sequence). CDR3 length equals 16 residues. The DNA for the CDR3 is TGCAGTGTGGGGAGCCTCGGACAGGGGGCCTATTATGGCTACACCTTC. Amino acids: CSVGSLGQGAYYGYTF.

This clonotype turned up a few times. This chain connects TRBV29-1 to TRBJ2-1; 9 bases are a match to TRBD2. The V segment lost 7 bases and the J segment 7 bases; nucleotides outside the gene matches: 11. Germline CDR1 SQVTM, CDR2 ANQGSEA. The CDR3 length is 14 residues. The CDR3 DNA is TGCAGCGGAGACGTAGCGGGGGTTAGGAATGAGCAGTTCTTC. Protein product: CSGDVAGVRNEQFF.

V and J are TRBV29-1 and TRBJ2-5; TRBD2 is a possible D gene (6 bases). Between the trimmed V and J ends, which lost 6 bases and 9 bases, there was a span of 20 bases. Germline V gene data show CDR1 as SQVTM and CDR2 as ANQGSEA. This CDR3 region has 13 residues. CDR3: CSVRLRPRGAQYF. CDR3 DNA sequence: TGCAGCGTCAGACTGAGACCACGCGGGGCCCAGTACTTC. The full variable domain, rest sourced from reference TRBV29-1 and TRBJ2-5, is SAVISQKPSRDICQRGTSLTIQCQVDSQVTMMFWYRQQPGQSLTLIATANQGSEATYESGFVIDKFPISRPNLTFSTLTVSNMSPEDSSIYLCSVRLRPRGAQYFGPGTRLLVL.

V is TRBV9 and J is TRBJ1-1, with D maybe TRBD1 (6 bases). This CDR3 is 14 amino acids long. Trimming shortened V by 5 bases and J by 1 base, and 12 bases separated the two germline ends. Germline V gene lookup returns CDR1 SGDLS and CDR2 YYNGEE. The CDR3 DNA reads TGTGCCAGCAGTACAGGGTTTGCGAACACTGAAGCTTTCTTT. Protein: CASSTGFANTEAFF.

This chain connects TRBV29-1 to TRBJ1-4; weak D call: TRBD1 (6 bases). This CDR3 contains 13 residues. Germline V gives CDR1 SQVTM, CDR2 ANQGSEA. V was pared by 8 bases and J by 5 bases, with 15 bases between. The CDR3 sequence is CSLAPGQNEKLFF. The DNA of the CDR3 is TGCAGCCTGGCCCCGGGACAAAATGAAAAACTGTTTTTT.